This T cell receptor beta chain was captured by sequencing in a study of cytomegalovirus exposure and HLA in healthy donors. Amplification used 60 Vbeta primers and 13 Jbeta primers. Using immunoSEQ multiplex PCR, the repertoire was profiled, and TCRdb retains in-frame clones only, with some absent. The sample carries 200,000 to 250,000 clones, approximately 80% recorded once. J lost 6 bases, V lost 4 bases, and 8 bases had no gene match. The CDR3 runs to 15 residues. Looked up from germline, CDR1 is LGHNA and CDR2 is YNFKEQ. Broader study findings: Some TCR beta chains (164 of them) were listed as cytomegalovirus-associated. The majority of TCR sequences were rare, yet some public TCRs appeared in many donors.

This clone was recorded only once. What it recognizes is unknown. Input material: PBMCs. V and J are TRBV4-2 and TRBJ2-7; TRBD2 aligns across 11 bases. The receptor comes from a man aged 50-59 years in good health and CMV-seronegative. This CDR3 is CASSLPGTSGSEQYF. The DNA of the CDR3 is TGTGCCAGCAGCCTTCCCGGGACTAGCGGCAGCGAGCAGTACTTC.